What follows are 10 T cell receptor beta chains derived from one specimen sequenced in a study of CD8 T cells in ankylosing spondylitis. A single record per CDR3 protein comes from TCRdb applying MiXCR to the 5' RACE reads. The table shows about 220,000 distinct CDR3 sequences, with around a quarter occurring only once. The sequenced sample consisted of blood, either unsorted or a sorted T cell fraction (not recorded which). These receptors all stem from a male donor with ankylosing spondylitis or in good health (not recorded which).

The chain joins TRBV20-1 to TRBJ2-3; 11 bases agree with TRBD1. Losses at the gene ends were 5 bases for V and 5 bases for J; bases not matched to a gene: 12. The CDR3 extends over 16 amino acids. The V gene's germline CDR1 is DFQATT and CDR2 SNEGSKA (reference sequence). Here the CDR3 reads CSAPRDRGKLGDTQYF. The CDR3, as DNA: TGCAGTGCTCCCCGGGACAGGGGGAAGTTAGGAGATACGCAGTATTTT.

The V gene is TRBV6-1, the J gene TRBJ2-7, with 7 nucleotides matching TRBD2. The CDR3 contains 14 residues. Germline V gives CDR1 MNHNS, CDR2 SASEGT. J gave up 2 bases and V 6 bases, and 7 bases lay outside the gene matches. CDR3 sequence reads: CASRAQGGAYEQYF. CDR3 DNA: TGTGCCAGCAGGGCTCAGGGAGGGGCCTACGAGCAGTACTTC.

This clonotype has more than one count but fewer than ten. The gene calls are TRBV5-1 and TRBJ2-5, with D tentatively TRBD1 (6 bases). Between the trimmed V and J ends, which lost 4 bases and 2 bases, there was a span of 15 bases. From germline, CDR1 is SGHRS and CDR2 YFSETQ. CDR3 size: 15 residues. The CDR3: CASSAQQGPQETQYF. In DNA form, the CDR3 reads TGCGCCAGCAGCGCACAACAGGGTCCTCAAGAGACCCAGTACTTC.

As for this clonotype: A much larger clone lies one base from this, so it may be a read error. The DNA for the CDR3 is TGCAGCGTTGCCAGCGGGAGGGTCGATGAGCAGTTCTTC. Protein sequence: CSVASGRVDEQFF. This chain joins TRBV29-1 and TRBJ2-1; 10 bases match TRBD2. Per the germline V gene, CDR1 is SQVTM and CDR2 is ANQGSEA. The CDR3 sequence is 13 residues long. V was pared by 4 bases and J by 8 bases, with 5 bases of the junction left unmatched.

This clonotype is labeled medium-sized. The chain employs TRBV4-1 and TRBJ2-1, with D perhaps matching TRBD2 (6 bases). V was shortened by 0 bases and J by 9 bases, with 15 bases between the two germline ends. The germline gives CDR1 MGHRA, CDR2 YSYEKL. The CDR3 totals 15 residues. CDR3 DNA sequence: TGCGCCAGCAGCCAAGATTGGAGTAGCGGCGGTGAGCAGTTCTTC. Translation gives CASSQDWSSGGEQFF.

The rearrangement uses TRBV20-1 and TRBJ2-7; TRBD2 matches at 7 bases. Germline V gene lookup returns CDR1 DFQATT and CDR2 SNEGSKA (reference sequence). This CDR3 region has 17 residues. The V gene end was trimmed by 6 bases and the J gene end by 2 bases; junction bases not matched to a gene: 19. CDR3 amino acids: CSADAIDRGSHPYEQYF. The CDR3 DNA sequence: TGCAGTGCCGACGCAATCGACCGCGGGAGTCACCCCTACGAGCAGTACTTC.

The V gene is TRBV20-1, the J gene TRBJ2-7; tentatively, D is TRBD1 (6 bases). CDR3 size: 13 residues. Trimming shortened V by 0 bases and J by 0 bases, and 6 bases separated the two germline ends. CDR1 is DFQATT and CDR2 is SNEGSKA in the germline V gene (reference sequence). CDR3 amino acids: CSAREDSSYEQYF. The CDR3 coding sequence is TGCAGTGCTAGAGAGGACAGCTCCTACGAGCAGTACTTC.

About this clonotype itself: The junction does not match germline at one end; this may be a read error. The chain uses TRBV12-3 or TRBV12-4 and TRBJ2-1; 10 nucleotides match TRBD2. The CDR3 spans 18 residues. The CDR3 here is CACSPSGRATPAYNEQFF. CDR3 bases: TGTGCCTGCAGTCCCAGCGGGAGGGCCACCCCAGCCTACAATGAGCAGTTCTTC.

This clonotype has at least ten counts. A junction end diverges from the germline sequence, so it may reflect a read error. The chain carries TRBV6-5 and TRBJ2-7; weak D call: TRBD2 (5 bases). The germline CDR1 and CDR2 sequences are MNHEY and SVGAGI. There are 13 residues in the CDR3. This CDR3 reads CASSYFRGAAPNF. Here the CDR3 DNA reads TGTGCCAGCAGTTACTTTCGGGGAGCCGCGCCAAACTTC.

This clonotype was seen repeatedly, ten times or more. V usage is TRBV10-3 and J usage is TRBJ1-1; D is uncertain. Germline loops: CDR1 ENHRY, CDR2 SYGVKD. V gave up 5 bases and J gave up 4 bases, with 11 bases separating them. The CDR3 spans 13 residues. The CDR3 reads CAISIAGGTEAFF. The DNA of the CDR3 is TGTGCCATCAGTATCGCGGGTGGCACTGAAGCTTTCTTT.